The 21 T cell receptor beta chains below come from one sample, sequenced in a study of CD8+CD57+ T cells in acquired aplastic anemia. In patients chosen for sequencing, flow cytometry had shown CD8+CD57+ cell expansion. The template used for profiling TCR beta VDJ and CDR3 was genomic DNA. One entry per CDR3 protein, called by TCRdb with MiXCR from the reads. Among about 190,000 distinct CDR3 sequences listed, 40% to 50% were seen once. Sequenced material: sorted CD4+, CD8+, or CD8+CD57+ T cells (not recorded which) from PBMCs. The receptor source for this set is a human donor with aplastic anemia.

The J gene is TRBJ2-1, the V gene TRBV24-1; 8 bases fit TRBD2. Germline V gene lookup returns CDR1 KGHDR and CDR2 SFDVKD. This CDR3 contains 15 residues. Trimming cost V 9 bases and J 5 bases; bases outside gene matches: 11. The CDR3 is CATSGGGAPNNEQFF. The DNA for the CDR3 is TGTGCCACCTCGGGAGGGGGGGCCCCGAACAATGAGCAGTTCTTC.

The gene calls are TRBV7-8 and TRBJ1-6; D possibly corresponds to TRBD1 (5 bases). Per the germline V gene, CDR1 is SGHVS and CDR2 is FQNEAQ. The CDR3 has 16 residues. Trimming shortened V by 3 bases and J by 10 bases, and 19 bases separated the two germline ends. The CDR3 nucleotides are TGTGCCAGCAGCTTCCGGGACGGGGGGACGGGGTCACCCCTCCACTTT. Its protein product is CASSFRDGGTGSPLHF.

This clonotype was seen at least ten times. This chain connects TRBV6-2 or TRBV6-3 to TRBJ2-6; D perhaps matches TRBD1 (6 bases). The CDR3 sequence is 18 residues long. Germline assignment: CDR1 MNHEY and CDR2 SVGEGT. Trimming left V 6 bases short and J 0 bases short, with 18 bases between. CDR3 bases: TGTGCCAGCAGCTCTCGGGTAGGGACAAACTCTGGGGCCAACGTCCTGACTTTC. Its protein is CASSSRVGTNSGANVLTF.

The chain uses TRBV20-1 and TRBJ2-7, with 7 nucleotides matching TRBD1. V shed 4 bases, J shed 0 bases, and the junction held 6 bases outside the gene matches. The CDR3 loop spans 14 amino acids. In germline, CDR1 is DFQATT, CDR2 SNEGSKA (reference sequence). As DNA, the CDR3 is TGCAGTGCTACATCCCGGGACAGCTCCTACGAGCAGTACTTC. Its translation: CSATSRDSSYEQYF.

This clonotype was found a few times. This sequence joins TRBV6-5 and TRBJ2-5; either TRBD1 or TRBD2 may fit D (5 bases each). Germline V gene data show CDR1 as MNHEY and CDR2 as SVGAGI. Trimming removed 0 bases from V and 7 bases from J, with 24 bases in between. CDR3 length: 18 residues. The CDR3 protein is CASSYSATKGREVGTQYF. The DNA for the CDR3 is TGTGCCAGCAGTTACTCCGCGACAAAGGGACGAGAGGTTGGGACCCAGTACTTC.

With regard to this clonotype: Germline and junction disagree at one end, which may indicate a read error. The genes are TRBV10-3 and TRBJ1-2, with D perhaps matching TRBD1 (5 bases). CDR1 is ENHRY and CDR2 is SYGVKD in the germline V gene. This CDR3 has 12 amino acids. CDR3 loop: CATRQSNYGYAF. The CDR3 DNA sequence: TGTGCCACCAGACAGTCTAACTATGGCTACGCCTTC.

This clonotype was found many times. The chain is built from TRBV24-1 and TRBJ1-5, with 7 bases aligning to TRBD1. Trimming removed 0 bases from V and 0 bases from J; junction bases left unmatched: 19. Germline V lookup: CDR1 KGHDR, CDR2 SFDVKD. This CDR3 is 22 amino acids long. Here the CDR3 reads CATSDLRGTGAFRTYSNQPQHF. CDR3 bases: TGTGCCACCAGTGATTTGAGGGGCACAGGGGCGTTTCGGACCTATAGCAATCAGCCCCAGCATTTT.

The chain links TRBV2 to TRBJ2-7; 8 nucleotides line up with TRBD1. Germline CDR1 is SNHLY and CDR2 is FYNNEI. This CDR3 spans 15 amino acids. Trimming cost V 6 bases and J 3 bases; bases outside gene matches: 10. Here the CDR3 reads CASRVGTGGFYEQYF. In nucleotides, the CDR3 is TGTGCCAGCAGAGTAGGGACAGGAGGGTTCTACGAGCAGTACTTC.

This clonotype was picked up a small number of times. The chain has TRBV20-1 and TRBJ2-5, with 8 bases matching TRBD1. V lost 0 bases to trimming and J lost 4 bases; unmatched junction nucleotides: 4. Germline CDR1 is DFQATT and CDR2 is SNEGSKA (reference sequence). This CDR3 is built from 14 residues. CDR3 coding DNA: TGCAGTGCTAGAGAATCCGGGACAGGAGAGACCCAGTACTTC. Protein product: CSARESGTGETQYF.

The sample holds many counts of this clonotype. In DNA, the CDR3 is TGTGCCAGCAGTTATGAAGTAAGCAATCAGCCCCAGCATTTT. Protein sequence: CASSYEVSNQPQHF. This chain connects TRBV6-5 to TRBJ1-5, with unresolved D. This CDR3 comprises 14 residues. Trimming removed 3 bases from V and 1 base from J, with 7 bases in between. Germline assignment: CDR1 MNHEY and CDR2 SVGAGI.

In this sample, this clonotype turned up once. The rearrangement joins TRBV20-1 to TRBJ1-1, with D unresolved. The germline V and J ends were trimmed by 3 bases and 8 bases, with 13 bases remaining between them. The CDR3 has 12 amino acids. From germline, CDR1 is DFQATT and CDR2 SNEGSKA (reference sequence). The CDR3 sequence: CSASLGFGEAFF. The CDR3 region has the DNA TGCAGTGCTAGCCTAGGGTTTGGGGAAGCTTTCTTT.

This clonotype was observed a handful of times. This rearrangement joins TRBV7-9 to TRBJ1-2, with D possibly TRBD1 on 6 matching bases. V lost 3 bases and J 7 bases, leaving 12 bases between the germline ends. The CDR3 covers 13 residues. Germline CDR1 SEHNR, CDR2 FQNEAQ (reference sequence). In nucleotides, the CDR3 is TGTGCCAGCAGCTTTGCAGGGGAGGGTGGCTACACCTTC. Encoded protein: CASSFAGEGGYTF.

This clonotype was observed at least ten times. Here the CDR3 DNA reads TGCGCCAGCAGCTCCACAGGAAGCGGGAGGGAAACAGATACGCAGTATTTT. Translating it yields CASSSTGSGRETDTQYF. The J gene is TRBJ2-3, the V gene TRBV5-1; 10 bases line up with TRBD2. The junction had 10 bases not matched to a gene; V was cut back by 3 bases and J by 3 bases. Germline V gives CDR1 SGHRS, CDR2 YFSETQ. The CDR3 loop spans 17 amino acids.

A remark on this clonotype: A read error is likely, as this CDR3 ends without the conserved phenylalanine or tryptophan. CDR3 DNA sequence: TGTGCCATCAGCAAGGGGAGGAGAGATCAGCCCCAGCATTCT. This encodes CAISKGRRDQPQHS. The chain recombines TRBV10-3 with TRBJ1-5; possible D gene TRBD1, 5 bases. Germline V gene sequence: CDR1 ENHRY, CDR2 SYGVKD. The germline V and J ends were trimmed by 6 bases and 5 bases, with 14 bases remaining between them. The CDR3 runs 14 residues.

About this clonotype: Germline and junction disagree at one end, which may indicate a read error. The V gene is TRBV7-7, the J gene TRBJ1-6, with a possible D match to TRBD1 (5 bases). Germline CDR1 and CDR2: SSHAT and FNYEAQ (reference sequence). The CDR3 is 17 amino acids. The chain's CDR3 is CASSLPKWGSNNSPLHF. The CDR3 DNA follows: TGTGCTAGCAGCTTACCGAAATGGGGCAGCAATAATTCACCCCTCCACTTT. Variable domain in full (rest from reference TRBV7-7 and TRBJ1-6): GAGVSQSPRYKVTKRGQDVTLRCDPISSHATLYWYQQALGQGPEFLTYFNYEAQPDKSGLPSDRFSAERPEGSISTLTIQRTEQRDSAMYRCASSLPKWGSNNSPLHFGNGTRLTVT.

The V gene is TRBV4-1, the J gene TRBJ2-5, with TRBD2 matching over 15 bases. V shed 4 bases and J 5 bases; nucleotides not matched to a gene: 11. The CDR3 has 18 residues. Per the germline V gene, CDR1 is MGHRA and CDR2 is YSYEKL. The CDR3 DNA follows: TGCGCCAGCAGCCCTGGACTAGCGGGAGGGCGGAGGGGGGAGACCCAGTACTTC. Residues: CASSPGLAGGRRGETQYF.

This chain joins TRBV29-1 and TRBJ2-7, with 10 bases fitting TRBD2. After removal of 5 bases from V and 2 bases from J, the junction contained 12 bases not matched to a gene. This CDR3 has 16 amino acids. Per germline, CDR1 SQVTM and CDR2 ANQGSEA. The CDR3 spells CSVLAGVPVGPYEQYF. As DNA, the CDR3 is TGCAGCGTTCTAGCGGGAGTCCCCGTAGGCCCCTACGAGCAGTACTTC.

This clonotype was found many times. The rearrangement joins TRBV29-1 to TRBJ1-5; D not resolved. V lost 7 bases to trimming and J lost 5 bases, with 12 bases between them. The CDR3 is 12 amino acids. CDR1 and CDR2 (germline): SQVTM, ANQGSEA. The CDR3: CSGSPVDQPQHF. CDR3 bases: TGCAGCGGTTCTCCGGTCGATCAGCCCCAGCATTTT.

As for this clonotype: A much larger clone is a single base away; this may be a read error. V is TRBV7-2 and J is TRBJ1-4; D gene unclear. The CDR3 sequence is 14 residues long. Germline CDR1 reads SGHTA; CDR2 reads FQGNSA. CDR3 coding DNA: TGTGCCAGCAGCTTAGTGTCTTGGGGTGAAAAACTGTCTTTT. Translated, it gives CASSLVSWGEKLSF.

The table lists this clonotype with a few counts. This chain links TRBV24-1 with TRBJ1-2, with TRBD1 as a possible D gene (5 bases). Germline-derived CDR1 and CDR2 are KGHDR and SFDVKD. The germline V and J ends were trimmed by 2 bases and 0 bases, with 12 bases remaining between them. The CDR3 runs 16 residues. The chain's CDR3 is CATSDSRRQPNYGYTF. The CDR3 DNA reads as TGTGCCACCAGTGATTCCCGGAGACAGCCTAACTATGGCTACACCTTC.

This clonotype was counted only a few times. The genes are TRBV7-9 and TRBJ2-5; unclear D gene. The V gene's germline CDR1 is SEHNR and CDR2 FQNEAQ (reference sequence). V lost 1 base, J lost 5 bases, and 8 bases lay in between. The CDR3 loop spans 13 amino acids. The CDR3 coding sequence is TGTGCCAGCAGCTTAGACGTTACGGAGACCCAGTACTTC. Residues: CASSLDVTETQYF.